A selection of T cell receptor beta chains follows, all from one sample in a study of cytomegalovirus exposure and HLA in healthy donors. Data came from immunoSEQ multiplex PCR; TCRdb stores just in-frame clones and leaves some out. The profile covers approximately 120,000 clones, with 80% appearing a single time and approximately 10% taken by the ten largest. Sequenced input: PBMCs. The receptor source for this set is a man aged 30-40 years in good health and CMV-seropositive. Both conserved end residues are part of each CDR3. D genes are given only for firm matches. The size of a clone is reported for some rows only, either as once, few or many, or as a class for expanded clones.

>NA|TRBJ1-1|NA|TRBV6-1
CASNESWQMNTEAFF
TGTGCCAGCAATGAATCCTGGCAGATGAACACTGAAGCTTTCTTT
>NA|TRBJ1-5|NA|TRBV27
CASSGGGNQPQHF
TGTGCCAGCAGTGGGGGGGGCAATCAGCCCCAGCATTTT
>NA|TRBJ1-3|NA|TRBV6-6
CASSWSAGNTIYF
TGTGCCAGCAGTTGGAGCGCGGGAAACACCATATATTTT
>NA|TRBJ2-7|once|TRBV11-2
CASSLYVSSYEQYF
TGTGCCAGCAGCTTATACGTGAGCTCCTACGAGCAGTACTTC
>TRBD2|TRBJ2-7|NA|TRBV5-1
CASSLGGGITYEQYF
TGCGCCAGCAGCTTGGGGGGGGGAATAACATACGAGCAGTACTTC
>NA|TRBJ2-7|NA|TRBV29-1
CSVRVAQGSLKFEQYF
TGCAGCGTTCGGGTCGCGCAGGGTAGCCTCAAGTTTGAGCAGTACTTC
>NA|TRBJ1-1|few|TRBV7-2
CASSLGGILNTEAFF
TGTGCCAGCAGCTTAGGAGGGATATTGAACACTGAAGCTTTCTTT
>NA|TRBJ2-1|NA|TRBV18
CASSDTGGGEQFF
TGTGCCAGCTCGGACACAGGGGGGGGTGAGCAGTTCTTC
>TRBD1|TRBJ1-2|NA|TRBV9
CASTSGTGTYGYTF
TGTGCCAGCACCTCCGGGACAGGGACCTATGGCTACACCTTC
>NA|TRBJ1-2|NA|TRBV9
CASKGGSANYGYTF
TGTGCCAGCAAGGGGGGGTCAGCTAACTATGGCTACACCTTC
>TRBD1|TRBJ1-2|NA|TRBV18
CASSPPTGVHYGYTF
TGTGCCAGCTCACCACCGACAGGGGTCCACTATGGCTACACCTTC
>NA|TRBJ2-2|NA|TRBV27
CASSFLIQGGELFF
TGTGCCAGCAGTTTCCTTATCCAGGGCGGGGAGCTGTTTTTT
>TRBD2|TRBJ2-7|NA|TRBV5-1
CASSRTSGDSYEQYF
TGCGCCAGCAGCCGTACTAGCGGGGACTCCTACGAGCAGTACTTC
>NA|TRBJ1-1|once|TRBV6-1
CASSASRRGWLGTEAFF
TGTGCCAGCAGTGCGTCGAGGAGGGGCTGGTTGGGCACTGAAGCTTTCTTT
>NA|TRBJ1-2|NA|TRBV7-2
CASSSRHAGDWGYGYTF
TGTGCCAGCAGCTCCCGGCATGCAGGGGATTGGGGCTATGGCTACACCTTC
>TRBD1|TRBJ2-7|NA|TRBV7-9
CASSTITTGGFLYEQYF
TGTGCCAGCAGCACAATTACGACAGGGGGCTTCTTGTACGAGCAGTACTTC
>NA|TRBJ2-5|few|TRBV12-5
CASALAGVLGETQYF
TGTGCTAGTGCTCTCGCAGGGGTTTTAGGAGAGACCCAGTACTTC
>TRBD1|TRBJ2-1|NA|TRBV9
CASSVAKGAVDEQFF
TGTGCCAGCAGCGTAGCTAAGGGGGCAGTTGATGAGCAGTTCTTC
>TRBD1|TRBJ2-3|NA|TRBV9
CASSTGADTQYF
TGTGCCAGCAGCACAGGGGCAGATACGCAGTATTTT
>NA|TRBJ2-1|NA|TRBV18
CASSPEGGVSYNEQFF
TGTGCCAGCTCACCAGAAGGGGGGGTCTCCTACAATGAGCAGTTCTTC
>TRBD1|TRBJ1-2|NA|TRBV7-8
CASSPSSDRGLEGYTF
TGTGCCAGCAGCCCAAGTTCGGACAGGGGGTTGGAAGGCTACACCTTC
>NA|TRBJ2-5|NA|TRBV5-1
CASSLFQVQETQYF
TGCGCCAGCAGCCTATTTCAAGTCCAAGAGACCCAGTACTTC
>TRBD2|TRBJ2-1|NA|TRBV5-1
CASSLAGGGPYSYNEQFF
TGCGCCAGCAGCTTGGCCGGGGGGGGACCATACTCCTACAATGAGCAGTTCTTC
>NA|TRBJ1-1|NA|TRBV18
CASSLETGSSTEAFF
TGTGCCAGCTCATTAGAGACAGGTTCCTCCACTGAAGCTTTCTTT
>TRBD1|TRBJ1-4|few|TRBV27
CASSWDRPSGVNEKLFF
TGTGCCAGCAGTTGGGACAGGCCCTCTGGGGTTAATGAAAAACTGTTTTTT
>TRBD1|TRBJ1-1|NA|TRBV29-1
CSVDLGQDRAFF
TGCAGCGTTGATTTGGGACAGGATCGAGCTTTCTTT
>TRBD1|TRBJ2-7|NA|TRBV9
CASSVGTDEQYF
TGTGCCAGCAGCGTGGGGACAGACGAGCAGTACTTC
>TRBD2|TRBJ2-3|NA|TRBV6-5
CASSRGGMGDTQYF
TGTGCCAGCAGTCGGGGGGGCATGGGAGATACGCAGTATTTT
>NA|TRBJ1-1|once|TRBV7-2
CASSLDRANTEAFF
TGTGCCAGCAGCTTAGACAGAGCGAACACTGAAGCTTTCTTT
>TRBD1|TRBJ2-4|NA|TRBV5-6
CASSLGQGAAKNIQYF
TGTGCCAGCAGCTTGGGACAGGGGGCTGCCAAAAACATTCAGTACTTC
>TRBD1|TRBJ1-4|once|TRBV14
CASSVWTGTATNEKLFF
TGTGCCAGCAGCGTATGGACAGGAACCGCAACTAATGAAAAACTGTTTTTT
>TRBD1|TRBJ1-2|few|TRBV9
CASSMTGDRGTYGYTF
TGTGCCAGCAGCATGACTGGGGACAGGGGAACTTATGGCTACACCTTC
>TRBD1|TRBJ1-4|NA|TRBV6-1
CASRDRWGGEKLFF
TGTGCCAGCAGGGACAGGTGGGGCGGTGAAAAACTGTTTTTT
>NA|TRBJ1-2|once|TRBV20-1
CSATRGGGYTF
TGCAGTGCTACGAGGGGAGGTGGCTACACCTTC